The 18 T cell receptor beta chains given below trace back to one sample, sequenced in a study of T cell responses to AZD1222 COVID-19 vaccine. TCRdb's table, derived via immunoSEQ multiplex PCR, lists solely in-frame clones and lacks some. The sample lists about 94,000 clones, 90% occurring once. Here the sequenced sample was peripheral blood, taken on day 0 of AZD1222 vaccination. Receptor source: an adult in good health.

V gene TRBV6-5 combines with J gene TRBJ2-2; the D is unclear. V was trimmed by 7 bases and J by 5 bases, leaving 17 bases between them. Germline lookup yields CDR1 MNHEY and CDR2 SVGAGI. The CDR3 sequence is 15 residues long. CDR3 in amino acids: CASTDRVGLTGELFF. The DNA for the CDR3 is TGTGCCAGCACCGACCGAGTAGGGCTTACCGGGGAGCTGTTTTTT.

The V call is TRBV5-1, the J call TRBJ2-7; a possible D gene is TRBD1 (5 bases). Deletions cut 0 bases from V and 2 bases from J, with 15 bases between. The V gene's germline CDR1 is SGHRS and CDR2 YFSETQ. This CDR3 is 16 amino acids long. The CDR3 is CASSLGTGNLPYEQYF. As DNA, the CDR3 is TGCGCCAGCAGCTTGGGCACAGGCAACCTACCCTACGAGCAGTACTTC.

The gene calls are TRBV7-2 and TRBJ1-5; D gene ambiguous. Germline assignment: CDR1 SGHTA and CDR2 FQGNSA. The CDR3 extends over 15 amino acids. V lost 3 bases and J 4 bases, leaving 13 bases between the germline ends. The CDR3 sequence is CASSFGVDGNQPQHF. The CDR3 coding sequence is TGTGCCAGCAGCTTTGGTGTGGACGGGAATCAGCCCCAGCATTTT.

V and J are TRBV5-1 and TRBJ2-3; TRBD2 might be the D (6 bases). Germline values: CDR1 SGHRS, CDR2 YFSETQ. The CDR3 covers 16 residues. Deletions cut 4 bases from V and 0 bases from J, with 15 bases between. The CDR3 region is CASSGTSTGSTDTQYF. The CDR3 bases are TGCGCCAGCAGCGGAACTAGCACGGGTAGCACAGATACGCAGTATTTT.

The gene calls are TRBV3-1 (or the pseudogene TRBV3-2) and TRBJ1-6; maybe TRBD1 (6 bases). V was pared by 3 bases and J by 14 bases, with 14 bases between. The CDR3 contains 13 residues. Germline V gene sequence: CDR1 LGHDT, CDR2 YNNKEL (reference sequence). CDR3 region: CASSQRGGVTLHF. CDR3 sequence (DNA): TGTGCCAGCAGCCAGAGGGGGGGGGTCACCCTCCACTTT.

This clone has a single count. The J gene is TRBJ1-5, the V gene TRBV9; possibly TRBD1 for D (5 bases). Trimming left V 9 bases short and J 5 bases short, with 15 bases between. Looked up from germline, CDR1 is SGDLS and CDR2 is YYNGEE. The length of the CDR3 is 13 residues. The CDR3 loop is CAKEGEKDQPQHF. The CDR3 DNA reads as TGTGCCAAGGAAGGGGAGAAGGATCAGCCCCAGCATTTT.

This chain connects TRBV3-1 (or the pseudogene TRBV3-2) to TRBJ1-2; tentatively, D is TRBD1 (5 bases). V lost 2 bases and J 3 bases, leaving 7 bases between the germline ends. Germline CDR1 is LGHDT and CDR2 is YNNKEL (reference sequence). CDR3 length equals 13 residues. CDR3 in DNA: TGTGCCAGCAGCCAAACAGGAGACTATGGCTACACCTTC. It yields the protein CASSQTGDYGYTF.

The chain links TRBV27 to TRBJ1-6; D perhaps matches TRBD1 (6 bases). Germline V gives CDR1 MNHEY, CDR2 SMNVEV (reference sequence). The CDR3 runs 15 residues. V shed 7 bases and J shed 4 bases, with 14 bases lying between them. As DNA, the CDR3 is TGTGCCAGCACCAAACAGACAGGATATAATTCACCCCTCCACTTT. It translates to CASTKQTGYNSPLHF.

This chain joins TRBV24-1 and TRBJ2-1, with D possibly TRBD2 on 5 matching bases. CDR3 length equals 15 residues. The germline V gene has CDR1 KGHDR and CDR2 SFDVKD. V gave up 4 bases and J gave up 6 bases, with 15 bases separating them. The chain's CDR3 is CATSDPRTPGNEQFF. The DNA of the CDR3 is TGTGCCACCAGTGACCCCAGGACTCCCGGCAATGAGCAGTTCTTC.

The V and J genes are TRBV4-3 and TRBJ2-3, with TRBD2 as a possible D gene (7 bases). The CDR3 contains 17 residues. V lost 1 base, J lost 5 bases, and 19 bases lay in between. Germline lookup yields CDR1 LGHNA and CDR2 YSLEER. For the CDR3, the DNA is TGCGCCAGCAGCCAAGCTTCGGTGGGGGGGCAAGGAGATACGCAGTATTTT. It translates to CASSQASVGGQGDTQYF.

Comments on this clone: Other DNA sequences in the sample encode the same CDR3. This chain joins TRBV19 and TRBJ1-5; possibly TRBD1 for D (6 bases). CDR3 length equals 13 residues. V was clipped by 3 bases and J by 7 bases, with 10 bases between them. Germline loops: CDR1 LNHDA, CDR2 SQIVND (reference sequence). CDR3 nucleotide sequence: TGTGCCAGTAGTATGAGGGGGAGCCAGCCCCAGCATTTT. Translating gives CASSMRGSQPQHF.

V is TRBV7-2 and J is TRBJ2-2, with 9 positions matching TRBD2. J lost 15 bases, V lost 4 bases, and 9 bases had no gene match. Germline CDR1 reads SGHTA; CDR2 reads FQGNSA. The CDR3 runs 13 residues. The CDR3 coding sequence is TGTGCCAGCAGCTCCCCTGGGACTAGCAGGTTGTTTTTT. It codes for CASSSPGTSRLFF.

The CDR3 protein is CASSIRWDRVEAFF. The DNA for the CDR3 is TGTGCCAGTAGTATTAGATGGGACAGGGTTGAAGCTTTCTTT. This chain joins TRBV19 and TRBJ1-1, with 9 bases lining up with TRBD1. V lost 3 bases to trimming and J lost 7 bases; unmatched junction nucleotides: 6. This CDR3 is built from 14 residues. Germline V gene lookup returns CDR1 LNHDA and CDR2 SQIVND (reference sequence).

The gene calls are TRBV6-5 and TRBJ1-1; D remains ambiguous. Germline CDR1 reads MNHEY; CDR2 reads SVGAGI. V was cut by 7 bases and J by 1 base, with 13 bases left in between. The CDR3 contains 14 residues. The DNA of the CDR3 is TGTGCCAGCACCGTGGGGTCGGGGAACACTGAAGCTTTCTTT. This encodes CASTVGSGNTEAFF.

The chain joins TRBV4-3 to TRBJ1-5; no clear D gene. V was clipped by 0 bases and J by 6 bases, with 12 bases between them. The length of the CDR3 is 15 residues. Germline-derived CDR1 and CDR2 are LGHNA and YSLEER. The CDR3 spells CASSQDSGVAQPQHF. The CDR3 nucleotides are TGCGCCAGCAGCCAAGATAGTGGGGTGGCTCAGCCCCAGCATTTT.

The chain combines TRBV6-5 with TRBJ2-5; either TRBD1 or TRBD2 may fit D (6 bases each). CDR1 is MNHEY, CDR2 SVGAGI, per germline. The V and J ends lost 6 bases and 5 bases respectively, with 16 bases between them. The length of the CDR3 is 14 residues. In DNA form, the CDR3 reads TGTGCCAGCAGGGACAGCGGGTCTACGGAGACCCAGTACTTC. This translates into CASRDSGSTETQYF.

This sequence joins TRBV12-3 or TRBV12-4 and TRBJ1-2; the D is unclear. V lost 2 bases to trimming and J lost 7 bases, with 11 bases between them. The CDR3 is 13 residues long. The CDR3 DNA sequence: TGTGCCAGCAGTTTAATCCCTGCTGGTGGCTACACCTTC. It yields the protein CASSLIPAGGYTF.

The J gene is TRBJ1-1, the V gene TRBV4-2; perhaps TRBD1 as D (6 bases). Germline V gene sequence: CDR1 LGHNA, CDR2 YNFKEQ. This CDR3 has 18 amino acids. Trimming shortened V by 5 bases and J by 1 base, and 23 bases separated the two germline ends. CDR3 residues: CASSTRPTLGHPNTEAFF. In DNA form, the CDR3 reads TGTGCCAGCAGCACCAGACCCACCCTGGGACATCCGAACACTGAAGCTTTCTTT.